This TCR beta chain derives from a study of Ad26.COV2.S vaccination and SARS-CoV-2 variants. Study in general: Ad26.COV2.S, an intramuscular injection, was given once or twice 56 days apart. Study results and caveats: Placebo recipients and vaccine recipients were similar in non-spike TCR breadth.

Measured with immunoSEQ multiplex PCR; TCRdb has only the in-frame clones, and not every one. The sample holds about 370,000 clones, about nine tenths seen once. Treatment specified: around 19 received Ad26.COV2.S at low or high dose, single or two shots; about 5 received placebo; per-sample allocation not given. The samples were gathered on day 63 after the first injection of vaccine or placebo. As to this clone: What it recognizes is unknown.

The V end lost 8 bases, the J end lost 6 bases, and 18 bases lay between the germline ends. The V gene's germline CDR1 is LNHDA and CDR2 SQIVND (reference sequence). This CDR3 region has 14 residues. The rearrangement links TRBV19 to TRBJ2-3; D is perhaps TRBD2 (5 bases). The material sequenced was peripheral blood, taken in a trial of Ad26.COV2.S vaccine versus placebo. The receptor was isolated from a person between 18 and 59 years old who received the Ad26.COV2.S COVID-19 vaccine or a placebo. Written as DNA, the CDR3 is TGTGCCAGTGCCCTCGGGATATCGGCCGATACGCAGTATTTT. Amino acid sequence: CASALGISADTQYF.